This T cell receptor (beta chain) came from a study of cytomegalovirus exposure and HLA in healthy donors. Looking at the study overall: A preliminary data release comprised roughly 80 million unique TCRs obtained from HLA-typed donors. Notes on the study in general: In a later analysis, parvovirus B19, influenza, CMV and Epstein-Barr virus appeared linked to several top co-occurrence clusters. Earlier analysis looked at TCR beta V segments, and most were productive about 87% or about 30% of the time.

This clone was found a few times. Its antigen is as yet unknown. The PCR had 60 Vbeta and 13 Jbeta primers. Method: immunoSEQ multiplex PCR; TCRdb's copy keeps in-frame clones and lacks some. The data hold 210,000 or so clones, with around 79% observed a single time. Though probably carrying unrecorded immune exposures, donors were nominally healthy at sampling. V was cut by 3 bases and J by 6 bases, with 12 bases left in between. This CDR3 has 14 amino acids. CDR1 is SSHAT, CDR2 FNYEAQ, per germline (reference sequence). The chain joins TRBV7-7 to TRBJ2-1; D perhaps matches TRBD1 (6 bases). Sequenced material: PBMCs. The receptor was derived from a girl aged 2-9 years in good health and CMV-seronegative. In DNA form, the CDR3 reads TGTGCCAGCAGCTTGGGCAGGGGACGCAATGAGCAGTTCTTC. This sequence encodes CASSLGRGRNEQFF. Complete variable domain (other parts from reference TRBV7-7 and TRBJ2-1): GAGVSQSPRYKVTKRGQDVTLRCDPISSHATLYWYQQALGQGPEFLTYFNYEAQPDKSGLPSDRFSAERPEGSISTLTIQRTEQRDSAMYRCASSLGRGRNEQFFGPGTRLTVL.